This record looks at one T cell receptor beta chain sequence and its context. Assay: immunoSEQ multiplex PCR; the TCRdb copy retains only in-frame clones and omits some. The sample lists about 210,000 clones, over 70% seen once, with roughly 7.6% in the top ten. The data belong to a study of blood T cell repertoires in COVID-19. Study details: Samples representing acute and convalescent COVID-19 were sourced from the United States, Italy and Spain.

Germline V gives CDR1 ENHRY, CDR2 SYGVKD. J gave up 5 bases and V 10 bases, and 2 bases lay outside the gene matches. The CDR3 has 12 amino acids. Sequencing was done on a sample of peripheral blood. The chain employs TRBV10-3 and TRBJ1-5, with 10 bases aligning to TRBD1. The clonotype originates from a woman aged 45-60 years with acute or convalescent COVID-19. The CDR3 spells CATGTGDQPQHF. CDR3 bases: TGTGCCACTGGGACAGGGGATCAGCCCCAGCATTTT.